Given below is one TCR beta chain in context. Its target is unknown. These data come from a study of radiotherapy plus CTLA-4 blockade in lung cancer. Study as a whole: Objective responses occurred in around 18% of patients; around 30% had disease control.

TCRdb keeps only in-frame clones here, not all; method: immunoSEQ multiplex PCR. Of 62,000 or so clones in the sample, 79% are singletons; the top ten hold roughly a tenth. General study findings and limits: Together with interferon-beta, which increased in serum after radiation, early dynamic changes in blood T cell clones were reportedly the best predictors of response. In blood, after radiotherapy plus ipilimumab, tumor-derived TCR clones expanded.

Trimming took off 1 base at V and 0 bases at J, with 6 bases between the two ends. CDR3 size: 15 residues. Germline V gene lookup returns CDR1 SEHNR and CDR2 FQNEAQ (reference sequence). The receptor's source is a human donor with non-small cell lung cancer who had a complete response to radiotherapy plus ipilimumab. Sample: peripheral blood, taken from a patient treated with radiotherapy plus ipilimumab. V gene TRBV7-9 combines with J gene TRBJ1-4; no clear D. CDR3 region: CASSLEGTTNEKLFF. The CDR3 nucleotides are TGTGCCAGCAGCTTAGAAGGGACAACTAATGAAAAACTGTTTTTT. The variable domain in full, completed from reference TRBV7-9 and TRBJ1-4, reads DTGVSQNPRHKITKRGQNVTFRCDPISEHNRLYWYRQTLGQGPEFLTYFQNEAQLEKSRLLSDRFSAERPKGSFSTLEIQRTEQGDSAMYLCASSLEGTTNEKLFFGSGTQLSVL.